The 17 T cell receptor beta chains listed next were all sequenced from one sample in a study of T cell responses to AZD1222 COVID-19 vaccine. TCRdb keeps only in-frame clones here, not all; method: immunoSEQ multiplex PCR. Among 110,000 or so clones listed, approximately 90% were seen once. The sequencing used peripheral blood, collected 28 days after the second dose of the MenACWY control vaccine. These receptors were obtained from an adult who received the MenACWY meningococcal vaccine as a control.

The chain has TRBV30 and TRBJ2-3; D is ambiguous. The CDR3 loop spans 14 amino acids. Germline values: CDR1 GTSNPN, CDR2 SVGIG (reference sequence). The germline V and J ends were trimmed by 4 bases and 2 bases, with 13 bases remaining between them. The CDR3 sequence: CAWTRTENTDTQYF. The CDR3 DNA is TGTGCCTGGACTCGGACGGAGAACACAGATACGCAGTATTTT.

The chain has TRBV18 and TRBJ2-7; D is ambiguous. Germline CDR1 reads KGHSH; CDR2 reads LQKENI. Trimming removed 2 bases from V and 3 bases from J, with 23 bases in between. The CDR3 spans 18 residues. DNA of the CDR3: TGTGCCAGCTCACCAAAAGAAATGCGAAGGGTCACTGTCTACGAGCAGTACTTC. Translated, it gives CASSPKEMRRVTVYEQYF.

The gene calls are TRBV21-1 and TRBJ1-3. TRBV21-1 is assigned pseudogene status. The CDR3 has 16 residues. The CDR3 bases are TGTGCCAGCAGTTCTAACCGGAGCCTCTCTGGAAACACCATATATTTT. Translation gives CASSSNRSLSGNTIYF.

The V gene is TRBV6-1, the J gene TRBJ1-1; the D is unclear. CDR1 and CDR2 (germline): MNHNS, SASEGT. The V end lost 3 bases, the J end lost 6 bases, and 5 bases lay between the germline ends. The CDR3 spans 11 residues. The CDR3 spells CASSDRAEAFF. For the CDR3, the DNA is TGTGCCAGCAGTGACCGGGCTGAAGCTTTCTTT.

This clone was picked up one time. The chain is built from TRBV3-1 (or the pseudogene TRBV3-2) and TRBJ2-5; the match to TRBD1 covers 11 bases. From germline, CDR1 is LGHDT and CDR2 YNNKEL (reference sequence). V lost 4 bases, J lost 5 bases, and 9 bases stayed unmatched. This CDR3 spans 16 amino acids. CDR3 sequence reads: CASSLRDRGFRETQYF. The CDR3 DNA reads TGTGCCAGCAGCCTAAGGGACAGGGGGTTTCGGGAGACCCAGTACTTC.

The chain combines TRBV3-1 (or the pseudogene TRBV3-2) with TRBJ1-3; D remains ambiguous. CDR1 and CDR2 (germline): LGHDT, YNNKEL (reference sequence). With 7 bases removed from V and 0 bases from J, the gap between germline ends came to 10 bases. CDR3 size: 14 residues. The CDR3 DNA is TGTGCCAGCACCCGATCCGCCTCTGGAAACACCATATATTTT. It is translated as CASTRSASGNTIYF.

The chain joins TRBV28 to TRBJ1-2; the D is unclear. Germline values: CDR1 MDHEN, CDR2 SYDVKM. The CDR3 is 13 amino acids. Trimming stripped 6 bases from V and 4 bases from J, with 12 bases between. Here the CDR3 reads CASRLRHGYGYTF. The CDR3 nucleotides are TGTGCCAGCAGGTTACGACATGGCTATGGCTACACCTTC.

The chain links TRBV28 to TRBJ1-1, with D possibly TRBD1 on 5 matching bases. The germline V gene encodes CDR1 MDHEN and CDR2 SYDVKM. This CDR3 contains 15 residues. Trimming removed 3 bases from V and 0 bases from J, with 11 bases in between. The CDR3 loop is CASSFLTDMNTEAFF. The CDR3, as DNA: TGTGCCAGCAGTTTCTTGACGGACATGAACACTGAAGCTTTCTTT. The full variable domain, with the rest looked up from reference TRBV28 and TRBJ1-1, is DVKVTQSSRYLVKRTGEKVFLECVQDMDHENMFWYRQDPGLGLRLIYFSYDVKMKEKGDIPEGYSVSREKKERFSLILESASTNQTSMYLCASSFLTDMNTEAFFGQGTRLTVV.

This rearrangement joins TRBV13 to TRBJ2-7, with D uncertain. This CDR3 region has 16 residues. CDR1 and CDR2 (germline): PRHDT, FYEKMQ (reference sequence). Trimming removed 2 bases at V and 2 bases at J, with 16 bases between. The CDR3 region has the DNA TGTGCCAGCAGCTTAAGTCAGCTACATCCGACCTACGAGCAGTACGTC. It specifies CASSLSQLHPTYEQYV.

This chain connects TRBV6-5 to TRBJ1-2; 7 positions agree with TRBD1. The ends lost 4 bases at V and 9 bases at J; junction bases unmatched: 5. Germline loops: CDR1 MNHEY, CDR2 SVGAGI. The CDR3 covers 12 residues. CDR3 loop: CASSSGTASYTF. CDR3 coding DNA: TGTGCCAGCAGTTCCGGGACAGCAAGCTACACCTTC.

The chain carries TRBV30 and TRBJ1-2; a possible D gene is TRBD1 (5 bases). Germline CDR1 GTSNPN, CDR2 SVGIG (reference sequence). The CDR3 length is 13 residues. V lost 4 bases and J lost 4, with 13 bases in between. The CDR3 is CAWTPETVYGYTF. CDR3 DNA: TGTGCCTGGACGCCTGAGACAGTCTATGGCTACACCTTC.

Here the CDR3 DNA reads TGTGCCAGTAGTCCCCGGACAGATAGCAATCAGCCCCAGCATTTT. This sequence encodes CASSPRTDSNQPQHF. V is TRBV19 and J is TRBJ1-5; the D gene is possibly TRBD1 (6 bases). Trimming took 5 bases from V and 0 from J, leaving 11 bases between them. The CDR3 covers 15 residues. Per the germline V gene, CDR1 is LNHDA and CDR2 is SQIVND (reference sequence).

This chain uses TRBV7-3 with TRBJ1-1; 8 nucleotides agree with TRBD1. With 4 bases clipped from V and 1 base from J, the junction kept 5 bases outside the gene matches. In germline, CDR1 is SGHTA, CDR2 FQGTGA. The CDR3 is made up of 15 amino acids. CDR3 DNA: TGTGCCAGCAGCTCCCGACAGGGGCCGAACACTGAAGCTTTCTTT. Translation gives CASSSRQGPNTEAFF.

The chain recombines TRBV7-3 with TRBJ1-3; 7 bases agree with TRBD1. The CDR3 spans 15 residues. J was trimmed by 3 bases and V by 0 bases; bases with no gene match: 2. Germline assignment: CDR1 SGHTA and CDR2 FQGTGA. CDR3 in amino acids: CASSLTGGGGNTIYF. DNA for the CDR3: TGTGCCAGCAGCTTAACAGGGGGCGGTGGAAACACCATATATTTT. Filled out from reference TRBV7-3 and TRBJ1-3, the complete variable domain reads GAGVSQTPSNKVTEKGKYVELRCDPISGHTALYWYRQSLGQGPEFLIYFQGTGAADDSGLPNDRFFAVRPEGSVSTLKIQRTERGDSAVYLCASSLTGGGGNTIYFGEGSWLTVV.

J is TRBJ1-2 and V is TRBV28, with TRBD1 as a possible D gene (5 bases). Between the trimmed V and J ends, which lost 4 bases and 4 bases, there was a span of 10 bases. Per the germline V gene, CDR1 is MDHEN and CDR2 is SYDVKM. The CDR3 is 13 residues long. CDR3 sequence: CASSSPGSYGYTF. The CDR3 DNA sequence: TGTGCCAGCAGTTCTCCAGGGTCCTATGGCTACACCTTC.

The rearrangement links TRBV15 to TRBJ1-1, with TRBD1 matching over 10 bases. V lost 7 bases, J lost 0 bases, and 14 bases stayed unmatched. The CDR3 extends over 18 amino acids. Germline CDR1 reads LNHNV; CDR2 reads YYDKDF (reference sequence). In DNA, the CDR3 is TGTGCCACCAAGGACCAGACAGGGGGCTCAAAAATGAACACTGAAGCTTTCTTT. Translation gives CATKDQTGGSKMNTEAFF.

The chain employs TRBV13 and TRBJ2-3; 8 bases line up with TRBD2. The CDR3 runs to 15 residues. Germline V CDR1 and CDR2: PRHDT, FYEKMQ (reference sequence). Trimming cost V 3 bases and J 2 bases; bases outside gene matches: 4. The CDR3 sequence is CASSLRTSFTDTQYF. The CDR3, as DNA: TGTGCCAGCAGCTTGAGGACTAGCTTCACAGATACGCAGTATTTT.